This T cell receptor (beta chain) was observed in a study of T-cell memory formation after mild COVID-19. Study details: Largely, the TCR clusters proved donor specific. The study, taken as a whole, reports: Day 15 to 85 contracting clones showed balanced CD4/CD8; day 15 to 37 expanders favored CD4+. Contracting clones localized mainly to CM and EM when CD4+ and mainly to EMRA when CD8+.

The CDR3 spans 13 residues. Germline V gene lookup returns CDR1 SGHRS and CDR2 YFSETQ. V lost 3 bases to trimming and J lost 8 bases, with 11 bases between them. In its sample, this clonotype was seen a few times. Its target is unknown. TCR alpha and TCR beta cDNA libraries with sample barcodes and UMIs came from 5'RACE using constant-segment primers. TCRdb recomputed calls from the 5' RACE reads with MiXCR, one row per CDR3 protein. The table records a few hundred thousand distinct CDR3 sequences, approximately 15% of them present only once. Sample: PBMCs or a T cell subset sorted from them (not recorded which). The chain employs TRBV5-1 and TRBJ2-2; the D call may be TRBD1 or TRBD2 (5 bases each). The origin of this receptor is a man between 18 and 29 years old who had mild COVID-19 (a few samples of this study predate the infection). Cell type and time point are not known. The CDR3 region has the DNA TGCGCCAGCAGCTGGGGGAACCCGGGGGAGCTGTTTTTT. It specifies CASSWGNPGELFF.